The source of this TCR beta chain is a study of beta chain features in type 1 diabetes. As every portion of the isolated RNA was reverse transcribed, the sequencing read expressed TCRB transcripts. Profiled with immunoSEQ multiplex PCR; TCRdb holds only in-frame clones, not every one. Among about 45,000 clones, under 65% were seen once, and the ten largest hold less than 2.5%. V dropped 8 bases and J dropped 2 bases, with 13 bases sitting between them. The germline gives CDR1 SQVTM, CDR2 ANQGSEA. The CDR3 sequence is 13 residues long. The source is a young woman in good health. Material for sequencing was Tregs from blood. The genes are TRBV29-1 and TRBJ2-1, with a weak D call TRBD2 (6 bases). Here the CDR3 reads CSFRSGTYNEQFF. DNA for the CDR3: TGCAGCTTCCGTAGCGGTACCTACAATGAGCAGTTCTTC.